This T cell receptor beta chain was retrieved from a study of T cell responses to AZD1222 COVID-19 vaccine. Study summary: Second-dose intervals near 4 or 12 weeks were combined.

The length of the CDR3 is 15 residues. Germline V CDR1 and CDR2: LNHDA, SQIVND (reference sequence). Trimming shortened V by 2 bases and J by 1 base, and 11 bases separated the two germline ends. The repertoire was sequenced with immunoSEQ multiplex PCR; TCRdb's copy has only in-frame clones and lacks some. The table lists over 100,000 clones, over 75% of them singletons, with roughly a sixth in the top ten. Broader study findings: Seropositive AZD1222 recipients at baseline numbered only six or seven. Spike regions recognized by vaccine-associated CD4 TCRs spanned the protein, led by 160-218 and 743-854.

As for this clone: Its antigen is undetermined.

The chain couples TRBV19 to TRBJ2-5; D gene ambiguous. This material consisted of peripheral blood, taken on day 0 of AZD1222 vaccination. The clonotype comes from an adult in good health. CDR3 amino acids: CASSIRAQAQETQYF. CDR3 nucleotides: TGTGCCAGTAGTATAAGGGCCCAGGCCCAAGAGACCCAGTACTTC. Supplemented by reference TRBV19 and TRBJ2-5, the full variable domain reads DGGITQSPKYLFRKEGQNVTLSCEQNLNHDAMYWYRQDPGQGLRLIYYSQIVNDFQKGDIAEGYSVSREKKESFPLTVTSAQKNPTAFYLCASSIRAQAQETQYFGPGTRLLVL.